These 8 T cell receptor beta chains came from one sample sequenced in a study of shared clonotypes between healthy human individuals. Produced via immunoSEQ multiplex PCR; TCRdb's table is partial and in-frame only. Here the sample spans around 580,000 clones, 98% being singletons. As defined, naive CD8 cells were CD45RO-negative and positively selected for CCR7, with terminally differentiated effector memory CD45RA+ cells excluded. Sequenced sample: naive CD8+ T cells sorted from blood. Receptors originate from a man aged 25 to 40 in good health.

The chain carries TRBV29-1 and TRBJ2-1; D uncertain. The germline CDR1 and CDR2 sequences are SQVTM and ANQGSEA. V was pared by 3 bases and J by 2 bases, with 17 bases between. The CDR3 is 16 amino acids. DNA of the CDR3: TGCAGCGTTGACGAGGTCCCCGACCATACCTACAATGAGCAGTTCTTC. It codes for CSVDEVPDHTYNEQFF.

The chain joins TRBV4-1 to TRBJ2-1, with TRBD2 identical over 7 bases. Per the germline V gene, CDR1 is MGHRA and CDR2 is YSYEKL. The CDR3 runs 12 residues. With 1 base clipped from V and 11 bases from J, the junction kept 2 bases outside the gene matches. CDR3: CASSQGLAKQFF. DNA for the CDR3: TGCGCCAGCAGCCAAGGACTAGCCAAGCAGTTCTTC.

J is TRBJ2-7 and V is TRBV6-5; D remains ambiguous. The germline V gene encodes CDR1 MNHEY and CDR2 SVGAGI. The length of the CDR3 is 12 residues. Trimming pared 0 bases from V and 6 bases from J, leaving 6 bases between. The CDR3 region is CASSYSKGEQYF. CDR3 sequence (DNA): TGTGCCAGCAGTTACTCGAAGGGCGAGCAGTACTTC.

With respect to this clone: The same CDR3 arises from other DNA sequences in this sample as well. The CDR3: CASSPGENTGELFF. DNA of the CDR3: TGCGCCAGCAGCCCTGGCGAGAACACCGGGGAGCTGTTTTTT. V is TRBV4-1 and J is TRBJ2-2, with D unclear. Germline CDR1 reads MGHRA; CDR2 reads YSYEKL. This CDR3 spans 14 amino acids. The ends were cut back, 4 bases at V and 1 base at J, with 7 bases in the middle.

The V call is TRBV7-9, the J call TRBJ2-1; no clear D gene. The V and J ends lost 6 bases and 9 bases respectively, with 12 bases between them. This CDR3 has 12 amino acids. The germline gives CDR1 SEHNR, CDR2 FQNEAQ (reference sequence). The DNA of the CDR3 is TGTGCCAGCAGAGAAGAAGGCGCTGAGCAGTTCTTC. Its protein is CASREEGAEQFF.

J is TRBJ2-5 and V is TRBV5-4; 10 nucleotides match TRBD2. The trim removed 4 bases at V and 4 bases at J, leaving 13 bases unmatched. Germline V gives CDR1 SGHNT, CDR2 YYREEE (reference sequence). The CDR3 is 17 residues long. CDR3 DNA: TGTGCCAGCAGCGTAGGGACTAGCGTGCCTTCGGGAGAGACCCAGTACTTC. It encodes CASSVGTSVPSGETQYF.

The chain has TRBV27 and TRBJ2-7; 8 positions match TRBD1. CDR1 MNHEY and CDR2 SMNVEV come from the germline V gene (reference sequence). The CDR3 has 14 residues. The ends lost 4 bases at V and 3 bases at J; junction bases unmatched: 5. CDR3 protein: CASSWLGQGYEQYF. DNA for the CDR3: TGTGCCAGCAGTTGGCTAGGACAGGGCTACGAGCAGTACTTC.

The chain recombines TRBV11-2 with TRBJ1-3; D gene unclear. Germline CDR1 SGHAT, CDR2 FQNNGV. This CDR3 spans 15 amino acids. The V and J ends lost 5 bases and 0 bases respectively, with 11 bases between them. The CDR3 sequence: CASSAPMSSGNTIYF. CDR3 in DNA: TGTGCCAGCAGCGCTCCGATGAGCTCTGGAAACACCATATATTTT. The full variable domain, completed using reference TRBV11-2 and TRBJ1-3, is EAGVAQSPRYKIIEKRQSVAFWCNPISGHATLYWYQQILGQGPKLLIQFQNNGVVDDSQLPKDRFSAERLKGVDSTLKIQPAKLEDSAVYLCASSAPMSSGNTIYFGEGSWLTVV.